The 13 T cell receptor beta chains below come from one sample, sequenced in a study of breast tumors, draining lymph nodes, adjacent tissues. MiXCR, applied by TCRdb to the multiplex PCR reads, yields one record per CDR3 protein. Among more than 20,000 distinct CDR3 sequences, 50% were seen once, and the ten largest hold roughly 8%. Sequencing used breast tumor tissue. The source of these receptors is a female donor with breast cancer. Some clones in this sample may be carry-over from other donors' samples.

This clonotype was seen repeatedly, ten times or more. This sequence joins TRBV27 and TRBJ2-3; 9 bases fit TRBD1. V was clipped by 8 bases and J by 2 bases; unmatched bases: 2. CDR1 and CDR2 from the germline V gene are MNHEY and SMNVEV (reference sequence). This CDR3 is 13 amino acids long. CDR3 in amino acids: CASRDRDTDTQYF. CDR3 nucleotide sequence: TGTGCCAGCCGGGACAGGGACACAGATACGCAGTATTTT.

This clonotype counts as medium-sized. V gene TRBV6-6 combines with J gene TRBJ2-3; 10 nucleotides align to TRBD2. Germline CDR1 and CDR2: MNHNY and SVGAGI (reference sequence). The J segment lost 10 bases and the V segment lost 6 bases, leaving 4 bases of the junction unmatched. CDR3 length: 12 residues. CDR3 sequence (DNA): TGTGCCAGCAGCGGACTAGCGGCACCGCAGTATTTT. It codes for CASSGLAAPQYF.

The J gene is TRBJ2-3, the V gene TRBV19; 7 bases match TRBD1. This CDR3 has 14 residues. The germline V gene has CDR1 LNHDA and CDR2 SQIVND (reference sequence). Trimming at V came to 10 bases and at J to 6 bases, leaving 13 bases not matched to a gene. The CDR3 DNA reads as TGTGCCACCAGGGTAGGGGGCAGGGCGGATACGCAGTATTTT. Protein: CATRVGGRADTQYF.

This clonotype is medium-sized (0.01 to 0.1%). This chain's CDR3 is CSVVENFQETQYF. The CDR3 DNA sequence: TGCAGCGTTGTGGAAAACTTCCAAGAGACCCAGTACTTC. The gene calls are TRBV29-1 and TRBJ2-5; no clear D gene. The CDR3 loop spans 13 amino acids. Germline-derived CDR1 and CDR2 are SQVTM and ANQGSEA. V was shortened by 4 bases and J by 1 base, with 10 bases between the two germline ends.

The chain carries TRBV7-9 and TRBJ2-7, with a tentative D call TRBD1 (5 bases). The CDR3 totals 15 residues. V was clipped by 5 bases and J by 3 bases, with 17 bases between them. From germline, CDR1 is SEHNR and CDR2 FQNEAQ (reference sequence). Here the CDR3 reads CASSPRQGNIYEQYF. DNA of the CDR3: TGTGCCAGCAGCCCGAGGCAGGGCAACATCTACGAGCAGTACTTC.

About this clonotype: The junction differs from germline at one of its ends, possibly a read error. V usage is TRBV3-1 and J usage is TRBJ2-7, with 10 bases identical to TRBD2. This CDR3 has 14 residues. Germline V CDR1 and CDR2: LGHDT, YNNKEL (reference sequence). The CDR3 here is CTSSQRTSGYEQYF. The CDR3 nucleotides read TGCACCAGCAGCCAAAGGACTAGCGGCTACGAGCAGTACTTC.

This rearrangement joins TRBV20-1 to TRBJ2-3; D possibly corresponds to TRBD1 (6 bases). The CDR3 loop spans 13 amino acids. The V gene's germline CDR1 is DFQATT and CDR2 SNEGSKA (reference sequence). Trimming left V 3 bases short and J 11 bases short, with 18 bases between. The CDR3 region has the DNA TGCAGTGCTAGGCCCACAGGGTACAATGAGCAGTATTTT. Protein sequence: CSARPTGYNEQYF.

The table lists this clonotype with many counts. J is TRBJ1-2 and V is TRBV19; D ambiguous. The germline V gene has CDR1 LNHDA and CDR2 SQIVND (reference sequence). The CDR3 loop spans 12 amino acids. Trimming took off 7 bases at V and 2 bases at J, with 8 bases between the two ends. CDR3 residues: CASMGNNYGYTF. CDR3 nucleotides: TGTGCCAGTATGGGAAACAACTATGGCTACACCTTC.

In regard to this clonotype: The CDR3 does not close with the conserved phenylalanine or tryptophan, likely indicating a read error. V usage is TRBV6-6 and J usage is TRBJ2-7, with D possibly being TRBD2 (5 bases). With 5 bases removed from V and 5 bases from J, the gap between germline ends came to 13 bases. CDR1 and CDR2 from the germline V gene are MNHNY and SVGAGI (reference sequence). This CDR3 is built from 13 residues. This CDR3 reads CASSDGGWDEQYL. In DNA form, the CDR3 reads TGTGCCAGCAGTGACGGCGGGTGGGACGAGCAGTACCTC.

This sequence joins TRBV12-3 or TRBV12-4 and TRBJ2-7; the match to TRBD2 covers 14 bases. The CDR3 is 16 amino acids. V dropped 4 bases and J dropped 2; count of bases not matched to a gene: 4. The CDR3 nucleotides read TGTGCCAGCAGTTATGGACTAGCGGGGGGACCCTACGAGCAGTACTTC. This translates into CASSYGLAGGPYEQYF.

V gene TRBV24-1 combines with J gene TRBJ1-2, with TRBD1 matching over 7 bases. Germline CDR1 is KGHDR and CDR2 is SFDVKD. The J segment lost 2 bases and the V segment lost 5 bases, leaving 10 bases of the junction unmatched. The CDR3 is 16 amino acids. The CDR3 sequence: CATSVLRDSCNYGYTF. The DNA of the CDR3 is TGTGCCACCAGTGTCCTCCGGGACAGTTGCAACTATGGCTACACCTTC.

In its sample, this clonotype is medium-sized. This chain connects TRBV20-1 to TRBJ2-3, with 14 bases matching TRBD2. V trimming: 5 bases; J trimming: 0 bases; junction bases outside the gene matches: 13. The CDR3 consists of 19 residues. CDR1 and CDR2 (germline): DFQATT, SNEGSKA (reference sequence). CDR3 in amino acids: CSAPHAGLAGGLSTDTQYF. CDR3 in DNA: TGCAGTGCTCCCCACGCAGGACTAGCGGGAGGCCTTAGCACAGATACGCAGTATTTT.

Comment on this clonotype: Germline is not matched at one junction end, which may reflect a read error. The chain is built from TRBV2 and TRBJ2-2; D tentatively fits TRBD1 or TRBD2 (6 bases each). The CDR3 is 16 residues long. The V gene's germline CDR1 is SNHLY and CDR2 FYNNEI. The CDR3 bases are TGTGCCAGCAGTGATCAACGGGGGCTAAACACCGGAGAGCTATCTTTT. Its translation: CASSDQRGLNTGELSF.